Shown below are 10 T cell receptor beta chains from a single sample sequenced in a study of T cell responses to AZD1222 COVID-19 vaccine. Sequenced by immunoSEQ multiplex PCR; TCRdb stores in-frame clones only, minus some. The sample includes some 150,000 clones, approximately 90% of them seen just once. Here the sequenced sample was peripheral blood, taken on day 0 of MenACWY control vaccination. These receptors all come from an adult in good health.

The chain recombines TRBV6-5 with TRBJ1-6; D is ambiguous. Deletions cut 7 bases from V and 3 bases from J, with 7 bases between. Germline CDR1 and CDR2: MNHEY and SVGAGI. This CDR3 comprises 13 residues. CDR3 sequence (DNA): TGTGCCAGCAACCCCGACTATAATTCACCCCTCCACTTT. This codes for CASNPDYNSPLHF.

V gene TRBV7-8 combines with J gene TRBJ1-4; TRBD1 might be the D (5 bases). This CDR3 is built from 14 residues. The V end lost 7 bases, the J end lost 4 bases, and 13 bases lay between the germline ends. Germline CDR1 SGHVS, CDR2 FQNEAQ. For the CDR3, the DNA is TGTGCCAGCACCGCCCCCGGGGGTAATGAAAAACTGTTTTTT. Translated: CASTAPGGNEKLFF. Complete variable domain (other parts from reference TRBV7-8 and TRBJ1-4): GAGVSQSPRYKVAKRGQDVALRCDPISGHVSLFWYQQALGQGPEFLTYFQNEAQLDKSGLPSDRFFAERPEGSVSTLKIQRTQQEDSAVYLCASTAPGGNEKLFFGSGTQLSVL.

The V gene is TRBV9, the J gene TRBJ1-5; D is ambiguous. Trimming took off 2 bases at V and 5 bases at J, with 8 bases between the two ends. Germline lookup yields CDR1 SGDLS and CDR2 YYNGEE. The CDR3 spans 13 residues. In DNA form, the CDR3 reads TGTGCCAGCAGCGTCGATTCCGATCAGCCCCAGCATTTT. This sequence encodes CASSVDSDQPQHF.

The chain links TRBV28 to TRBJ2-7; D gene uncertain. Trimming took 8 bases from V and 1 from J, leaving 9 bases between them. This CDR3 has 12 amino acids. Germline V gives CDR1 MDHEN, CDR2 SYDVKM. Here the CDR3 DNA reads TGTGCCAGCTACAGCTTTTCCTACGAGCAGTACTTC. Translated: CASYSFSYEQYF.

This clone has only one observation. The rearrangement links TRBV15 to TRBJ1-1, with a tentative D call TRBD1 (6 bases). V lost 3 bases and J lost 0, with 14 bases in between. Germline values: CDR1 LNHNV, CDR2 YYDKDF (reference sequence). This CDR3 has 16 residues. The CDR3 nucleotides are TGTGCCACCAGCAGGGACAGAGCACTAATGAACACTGAAGCTTTCTTT. Amino acids: CATSRDRALMNTEAFF.

This sequence joins TRBV7-8 and TRBJ2-4; D not resolved. With 5 bases removed from V and 2 bases from J, the gap between germline ends came to 16 bases. CDR1 SGHVS and CDR2 FQNEAQ come from the germline V gene. This CDR3 spans 16 amino acids. CDR3 in DNA: TGTGCCAGCAGCCCAACTCACAGTCCTCCCAAAAACATTCAGTACTTC. Its protein is CASSPTHSPPKNIQYF.

This chain uses TRBV4-2 with TRBJ2-2, with TRBD1 matching 7 bases. This CDR3 region has 17 residues. Germline lookup yields CDR1 LGHNA and CDR2 YNFKEQ. V dropped 2 bases and J dropped 4; count of bases not matched to a gene: 10. The CDR3 DNA reads TGTGCCAGCAGCCAACCAATAAACAGGGGTCTCACCGGGGAGCTGTTTTTT. As protein: CASSQPINRGLTGELFF.

The V gene is TRBV29-1, the J gene TRBJ2-1; D is unclear. This CDR3 has 13 residues. Trimming left V 2 bases short and J 7 bases short, with 12 bases between. Germline V gene lookup returns CDR1 SQVTM and CDR2 ANQGSEA. The CDR3 reads CSVEFRLGNEQFF. Written as DNA, the CDR3 is TGCAGCGTTGAATTCCGGTTGGGGAATGAGCAGTTCTTC.

In DNA form, the CDR3 reads TGTGCCAGCAGTTACTCGACGTGGGGTGGCTACACCTTC. This sequence encodes CASSYSTWGGYTF. V usage is TRBV6-6 and J usage is TRBJ1-2, with D uncertain. Germline V gives CDR1 MNHNY, CDR2 SVGAGI (reference sequence). There are 13 residues in the CDR3. Deletions cut 0 bases from V and 7 bases from J, with 9 bases between.

The CDR3 DNA follows: TGTGCCAGCAGTGAAGCTTGGGGCTTGGCTAATGAAAAACTGTTTTTT. Amino acid sequence: CASSEAWGLANEKLFF. The rearrangement uses TRBV6-1 and TRBJ1-4; tentatively, D is TRBD1 (5 bases). Per germline, CDR1 MNHNS and CDR2 SASEGT. The CDR3 totals 16 residues. V lost 0 bases to trimming and J lost 3 bases, with 11 bases between them.